This T cell receptor (beta chain) was identified during a study of CD8+CD57+ T cells in acquired aplastic anemia. For the study at large: Sorted CD4+ and CD8+ cells yielded DNA averaging approximately 3 ug.

This clonotype was seen ten or more times. Its antigen is not identified. It was genomic DNA that served as the template for profiling TCR beta VDJ and CDR3. One entry per CDR3 protein, called by TCRdb with MiXCR from the reads. The table shows more than 250,000 distinct CDR3 sequences, with around 60% occurring only once. This CDR3 has 14 residues. The germline V and J ends were trimmed by 6 bases and 2 bases, with 11 bases remaining between them. The study, taken as a whole, reports: Patients and controls turned out to have more than 25 CD8+ CDR3 sequences in common. CD8+ Simpson's diversity showed no significant patient-control difference.

Sequenced material: sorted CD4+, CD8+, or CD8+CD57+ T cells (not recorded which) from PBMCs. V gene TRBV12-3 or TRBV12-4 combines with J gene TRBJ1-5, with D possibly being TRBD1 (5 bases). The TCR originated in a human donor with severe aplastic anemia or a healthy control (not recorded which). The CDR3 spells CASRDDRGNQPQHF. The CDR3 nucleotides are TGTGCCAGCAGAGATGACAGAGGCAATCAGCCCCAGCATTTT.